Listed here is a single T cell receptor (beta chain). This clonotype was detected ten times or more. This clone's antigen is unknown. Base-call qualities are not available, and no considerably larger clone is one nucleotide away. This entry is derived from a study of read filtering for tumor transcriptome and immune sequencing (dated by TCRdb to 2020 to 2022). Notes on the research overall: Of the patients in the cohort, some 18 were male and 11 to 15 were female, and their mean age was about 68 years, with a range of about 47 to 85. By revised international staging, 8 patients were R-ISS I, over 15 were R-ISS II and roughly 7 were R-ISS III. After DNase treatment, whole-transcriptome libraries were prepared using the TruSeq RNA Access Library Prep Kit. TCR-region mapped reads per sample ranged from about 3.5 to 11 million with IR-seq versus only roughly 85 to 1273 with RNA-seq. TCR repertoires obtained by targeted immune repertoire sequencing and by bulk whole-transcriptome sequencing performed on the same bone marrow samples were compared. A main aim was a read-filtering strategy for immune repertoire data, specifically whether clonotypes supported by a single read should be removed.

On the study overall, not on this receptor specifically: In IR-seq, roughly four fifths of clonotypes but approximately 3.6% of total reads were represented by single-read clonotypes, whereas in RNA-seq, less than 75% of clonotypes and more than 40% of reads were represented by single-read clonotypes. Clonotypes were captured by IR-seq at much higher depth and more reliably than by RNA-seq, and smaller IR-seq throughput was sufficient for identification of most shared clonotypes. Removing single-read clonotypes increased the correlation between IR-seq and RNA-seq shared clonotype proportions. Rather than purified T cells, the sorted CD138-negative fraction was a mixed bone marrow immune population.

TCR libraries were built from about 420 ng RNA with the Immunoverse kit, using molecular barcoded adaptors covering alpha/delta and beta/gamma chains. TCR library preparation was performed with the same RNA that was used for transcriptome sequencing. An Illumina HiSeq 4000 with 2 x 150 cycles was used to sequence the TCR libraries. The original pipeline was this. TCR reads were aligned to human V, D, J and C references and assembled into CDR3 clonotypes with MiXCR, including quality filtering and error correction. The tcR package in R was used to analyze clonotype counts and gene usage diversity. Raw mapping reads were checked after the RNA-seq reads had been mapped by STAR aligner version 2.5.3a onto the human GRCh37 genome. To test the effect of sequencing depth on detected clonotypes, IR-seq fastq files were randomly downsampled using Seqtk 1.3. TCRdb trimmed the raw reads at Q25, called clones with MiXCR and kept productive beta chains. Each entry is one CDR3 protein sequence, shown with its most common DNA and genes. TCRdb, not the original authors, processed these V and J calls. The sample data list tens of thousands of distinct CDR3 sequences, and around 18% of these were observed just once. Around 15% of the sample is held by the ten biggest clonotypes.

The trim is 0 bases for V and 7 bases for J, with a gap of 25 bases between the germline ends. CDR1 and CDR2 were assigned from the germline V gene (reference sequence) as GTSNPN and SVGIG. The CDR3, from cysteine to phenylalanine, totals 18 residues. Just CDR3 DNA is preserved here, 54 bases in frame from base 1. Bone marrow was sampled from every patient at the time of active disease. Bone marrow mononuclear cells were isolated by Ficoll-Hypaque density gradient centrifugation. To remove myeloma plasma cells, the cells were labeled with CD138 magnetic microbeads on a MACS separator, and CD138-negative cells were then collected by negative selection. Flow cytometry on an Attune NxT with CD138 antibodies was used to check the purity of the isolated cells. Total RNA was extracted with TRIzol reagent and quantified with a NanoDrop spectrophotometer. Paired RNA-seq and IR-seq were performed on the CD138-negative bone marrow sample of each patient.

The TCR comes from a donor over 35 with multiple myeloma. The rearranged chain carries TRBV30 and TRBJ2-1; tentative D gene TRBD2, with 6 bases matching. Specimen: a population of CD138-negative cells sorted from bone marrow. Taken with the paper, the label for cell subset or site translates to: bone marrow mononuclear cells depleted of CD138+ plasma/myeloma cells by negative magnetic selection. The sequenced DNA is TGTGCCTGGAGTGTAGGCCACCTGCTAGGAGGGAGTGGTAATGAGCAGTTCTTC. Its protein reads: CAWSVGHLLGGSGNEQFF.